These T cell receptor beta chains were read from a single sample in a study of T cells after yellow fever vaccination. In TCRdb, the 5' RACE reads were re-called with MiXCR into one record per CDR3 protein. The sample has about 160,000 distinct CDR3 sequences; approximately 6.7% are singletons. The starting material was CD4+ T cells sorted from PBMCs, obtained around 5 days after the first yellow fever vaccination. The receptors here all came from a man younger than 30 who received the YFV17D yellow fever vaccine. Both conserved end residues are trimmed from each CDR3. Fields, in order: CDR3 length, V gene, D gene, CDR3 protein. A D gene is named only where the DNA matches it firmly.

len: 9; v_gene: TRBV7-9; d_gene: NA; CDR3aa: ASSSDGSPI
len: 13; v_gene: TRBV4-3; d_gene: NA; CDR3aa: ASSQDMGSHYEQY
len: 12; v_gene: TRBV7-9; d_gene: TRBD2; CDR3aa: ASSLTSVGETQY
len: 13; v_gene: TRBV7-2; d_gene: TRBD2; CDR3aa: ASSFGTSYTDTQY
len: 11; v_gene: TRBV7-6; d_gene: NA; CDR3aa: ASSPTTTDTQY
len: 14; v_gene: TRBV7-8; d_gene: NA; CDR3aa: ASSFWRGGPQDIQY
len: 10; v_gene: TRBV10-3; d_gene: NA; CDR3aa: AIRNLGTEAF
len: 15; v_gene: TRBV19; d_gene: TRBD2; CDR3aa: ASSIASPGGTYNEQF
len: 13; v_gene: TRBV18; d_gene: TRBD2; CDR3aa: ASSRGESSYNEQF
len: 10; v_gene: TRBV20-1; d_gene: NA; CDR3aa: SASISLDEQF
len: 14; v_gene: TRBV4-1; d_gene: TRBD1; CDR3aa: ASSQVLRRQGHGYT
len: 13; v_gene: TRBV7-2; d_gene: NA; CDR3aa: ASSSRTGPNQPQH
len: 18; v_gene: TRBV12-3/TRBV12-4; d_gene: TRBD2; CDR3aa: ASSLHRRGIAGDDTGELF
len: 13; v_gene: TRBV5-6; d_gene: NA; CDR3aa: ASSRTIFGLDRQY
len: 11; v_gene: TRBV7-2; d_gene: TRBD1; CDR3aa: ASADRGVDTQY
len: 10; v_gene: TRBV20-1; d_gene: TRBD1; CDR3aa: SARQGDEKLF
len: 15; v_gene: TRBV6-5; d_gene: TRBD1; CDR3aa: ASSYSGQGLSYNEQF
len: 12; v_gene: TRBV2; d_gene: NA; CDR3aa: ASRPPVGYRKAF
len: 10; v_gene: TRBV5-1; d_gene: TRBD1; CDR3aa: ASSLTGGRAF
len: 14; v_gene: TRBV4-1; d_gene: TRBD2; CDR3aa: ASSQVYREDTGELF
len: 13; v_gene: TRBV7-2; d_gene: NA; CDR3aa: PSSWGPAPNQPQH
len: 14; v_gene: TRBV5-1; d_gene: TRBD1; CDR3aa: ASSLAWTGNTGELF
len: 11; v_gene: TRBV29-1; d_gene: NA; CDR3aa: SVGPGGGQPQH
len: 11; v_gene: TRBV30; d_gene: NA; CDR3aa: AWSVGGRTIQY
len: 13; v_gene: TRBV7-2; d_gene: TRBD1; CDR3aa: ASSLFGQAEGGYT
len: 12; v_gene: TRBV18; d_gene: NA; CDR3aa: ASSPPGQTNIQY
len: 13; v_gene: TRBV25-1; d_gene: NA; CDR3aa: ASSEGSWWGEKLF
len: 12; v_gene: TRBV18; d_gene: NA; CDR3aa: ASSPRGGDEKLF
len: 11; v_gene: TRBV5-5; d_gene: NA; CDR3aa: ASSFPGLDTQY
len: 15; v_gene: TRBV5-1; d_gene: TRBD1; CDR3aa: ASSLPSGTGIFGTQY
len: 11; v_gene: TRBV29-1; d_gene: TRBD1; CDR3aa: SVTGTGAHEQY